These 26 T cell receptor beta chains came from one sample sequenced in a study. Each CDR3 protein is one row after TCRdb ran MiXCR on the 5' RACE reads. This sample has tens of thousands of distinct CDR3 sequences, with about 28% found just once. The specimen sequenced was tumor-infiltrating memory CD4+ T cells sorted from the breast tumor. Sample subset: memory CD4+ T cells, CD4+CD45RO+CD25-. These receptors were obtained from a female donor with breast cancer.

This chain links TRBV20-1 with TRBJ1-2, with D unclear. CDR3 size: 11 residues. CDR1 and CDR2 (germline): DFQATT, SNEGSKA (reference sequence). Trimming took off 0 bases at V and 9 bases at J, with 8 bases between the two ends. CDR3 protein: CSARERASYTF. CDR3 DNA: TGCAGTGCTAGAGAGAGGGCTAGCTACACCTTC.

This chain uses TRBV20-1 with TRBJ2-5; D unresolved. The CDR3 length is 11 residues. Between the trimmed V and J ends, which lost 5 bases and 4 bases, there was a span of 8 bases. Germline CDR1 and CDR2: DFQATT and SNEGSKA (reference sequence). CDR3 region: CSAEWGETQYF. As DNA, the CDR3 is TGCAGTGCTGAATGGGGAGAGACCCAGTACTTC.

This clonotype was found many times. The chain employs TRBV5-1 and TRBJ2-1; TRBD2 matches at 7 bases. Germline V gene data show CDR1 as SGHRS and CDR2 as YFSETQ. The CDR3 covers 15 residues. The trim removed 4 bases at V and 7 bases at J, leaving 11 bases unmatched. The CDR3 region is CASSLVSLAENEQFF. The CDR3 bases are TGCGCCAGCAGCCTCGTAAGCCTAGCGGAAAATGAGCAGTTCTTC.

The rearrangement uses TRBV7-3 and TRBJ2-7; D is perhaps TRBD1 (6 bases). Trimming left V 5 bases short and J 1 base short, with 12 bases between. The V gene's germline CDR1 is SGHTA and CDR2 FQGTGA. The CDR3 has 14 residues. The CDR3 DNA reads TGTGCCAGCAGCCCCAACAGGGATTCCTACGAGCAGTACTTC. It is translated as CASSPNRDSYEQYF.

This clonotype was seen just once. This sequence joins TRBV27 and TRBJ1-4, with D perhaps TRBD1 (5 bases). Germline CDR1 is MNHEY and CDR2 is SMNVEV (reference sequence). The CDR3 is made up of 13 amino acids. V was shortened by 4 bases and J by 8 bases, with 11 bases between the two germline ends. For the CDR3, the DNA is TGTGCCAGCAGTTCTCGGGAGGGGGAAAAACTGTTTTTT. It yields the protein CASSSREGEKLFF.

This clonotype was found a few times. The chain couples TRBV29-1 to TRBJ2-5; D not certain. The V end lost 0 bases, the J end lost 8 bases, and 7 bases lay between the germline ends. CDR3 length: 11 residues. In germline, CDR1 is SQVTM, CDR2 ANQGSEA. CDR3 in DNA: TGCAGCGTTGAAGAGGAGAGAACCCAGTACTTC. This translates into CSVEEERTQYF.

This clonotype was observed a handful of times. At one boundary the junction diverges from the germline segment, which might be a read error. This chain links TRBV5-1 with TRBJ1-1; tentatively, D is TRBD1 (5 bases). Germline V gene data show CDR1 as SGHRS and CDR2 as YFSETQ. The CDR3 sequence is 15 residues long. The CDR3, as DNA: TGCGCCAGCAGCTGGACGGGACGGCGGAACACTGAGGCTTTCTTT. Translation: CASSWTGRRNTEAFF.

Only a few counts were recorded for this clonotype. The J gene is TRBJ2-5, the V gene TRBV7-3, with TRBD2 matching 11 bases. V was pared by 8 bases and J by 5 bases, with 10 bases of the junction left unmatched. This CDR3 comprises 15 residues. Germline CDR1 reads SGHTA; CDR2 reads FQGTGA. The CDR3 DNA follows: TGTGCCAGCGCGGTTAGCGGGGGGGCCGTTGAGACCCAGTACTTC. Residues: CASAVSGGAVETQYF. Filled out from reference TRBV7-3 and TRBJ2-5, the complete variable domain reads GAGVSQTPSNKVTEKGKYVELRCDPISGHTALYWYRQSLGQGPEFLIYFQGTGAADDSGLPNDRFFAVRPEGSVSTLKIQRTERGDSAVYLCASAVSGGAVETQYFGPGTRLLVL.

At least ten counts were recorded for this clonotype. The CDR3 nucleotides read TGTGCCAGCAGGCCCGGTGGGGGCAAAGCCGAGCAGTACTTC. Amino acid sequence: CASRPGGGKAEQYF. The chain couples TRBV6-2 or TRBV6-3 to TRBJ2-7; tentative D call: TRBD1 (6 bases). Germline V lookup: CDR1 MNHEY, CDR2 SVGEGT. V lost 6 bases, J lost 6 bases, and 18 bases lay in between. This CDR3 comprises 14 residues.

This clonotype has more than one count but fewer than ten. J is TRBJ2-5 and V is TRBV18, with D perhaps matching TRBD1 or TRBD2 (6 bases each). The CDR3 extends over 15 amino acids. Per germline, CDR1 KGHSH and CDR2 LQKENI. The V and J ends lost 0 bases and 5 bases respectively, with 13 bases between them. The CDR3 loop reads CASSPPMGGTETQYF. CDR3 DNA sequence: TGTGCCAGCTCACCACCGATGGGGGGCACGGAGACCCAGTACTTC.

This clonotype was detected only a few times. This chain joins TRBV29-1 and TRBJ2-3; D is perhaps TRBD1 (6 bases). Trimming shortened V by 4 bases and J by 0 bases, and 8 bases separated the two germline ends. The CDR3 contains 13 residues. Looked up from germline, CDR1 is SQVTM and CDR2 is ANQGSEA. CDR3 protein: CSVVGTSTDTQYF. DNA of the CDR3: TGCAGCGTTGTGGGGACAAGCACAGATACGCAGTATTTT.

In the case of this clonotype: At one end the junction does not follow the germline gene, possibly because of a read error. The CDR3 DNA reads as TGTGCCAGCAGGTTAGGAGCGGGGTCCGAACGGTATTTT. It translates to CASRLGAGSERYF. The gene calls are TRBV12-3 or TRBV12-4 and TRBJ2-3; 7 bases match TRBD2. The CDR3 contains 13 residues.

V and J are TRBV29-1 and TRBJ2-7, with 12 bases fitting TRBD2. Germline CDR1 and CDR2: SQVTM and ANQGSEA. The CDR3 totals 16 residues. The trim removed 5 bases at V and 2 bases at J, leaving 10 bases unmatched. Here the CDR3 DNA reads TGCAGCGTTCCCACTAGCGGGGGGTTTCGGGCCTACGAGCAGTACTTC. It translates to CSVPTSGGFRAYEQYF.

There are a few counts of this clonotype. CDR3 in DNA: TGTGCCAGCAGTTACACCTTACAGGGGGCCGAACAGTACTTC. Its protein product is CASSYTLQGAEQYF. This sequence joins TRBV6-5 and TRBJ2-7; 9 nucleotides match TRBD1. V was pared by 2 bases and J by 10 bases, with 9 bases of the junction left unmatched. The germline V gene has CDR1 MNHEY and CDR2 SVGAGI. The CDR3 is 14 residues long.

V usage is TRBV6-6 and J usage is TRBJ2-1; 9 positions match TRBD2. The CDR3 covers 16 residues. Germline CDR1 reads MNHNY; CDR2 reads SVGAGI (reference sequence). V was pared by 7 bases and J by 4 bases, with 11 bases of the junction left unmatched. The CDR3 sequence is CASINTIAGVYNEQFF. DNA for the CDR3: TGTGCCAGCATCAATACTATAGCGGGAGTTTACAATGAGCAGTTCTTC.

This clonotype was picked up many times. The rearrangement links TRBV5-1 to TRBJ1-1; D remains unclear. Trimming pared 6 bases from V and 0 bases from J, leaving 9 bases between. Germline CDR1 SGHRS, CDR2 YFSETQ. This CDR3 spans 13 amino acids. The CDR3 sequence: CASKAGLNTEAFF. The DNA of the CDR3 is TGCGCCAGCAAGGCAGGACTGAACACTGAAGCTTTCTTT.

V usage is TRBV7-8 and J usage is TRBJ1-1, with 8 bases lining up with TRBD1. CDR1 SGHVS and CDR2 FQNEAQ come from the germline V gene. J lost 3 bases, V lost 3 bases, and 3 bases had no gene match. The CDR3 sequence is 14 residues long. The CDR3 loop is CASSFRTGYTEAFF. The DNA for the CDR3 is TGTGCCAGCAGCTTCCGGACAGGGTACACTGAAGCTTTCTTT.

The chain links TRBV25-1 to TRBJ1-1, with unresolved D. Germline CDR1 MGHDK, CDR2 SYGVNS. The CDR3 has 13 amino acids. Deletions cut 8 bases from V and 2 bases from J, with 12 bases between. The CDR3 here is CASHRAPNTEAFF. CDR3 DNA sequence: TGTGCCAGCCACCGGGCCCCAAACACTGAAGCTTTCTTT.

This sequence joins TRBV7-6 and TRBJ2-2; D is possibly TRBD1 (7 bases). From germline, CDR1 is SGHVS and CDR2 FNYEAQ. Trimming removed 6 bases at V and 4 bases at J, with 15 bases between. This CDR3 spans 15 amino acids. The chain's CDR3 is CASSRQGGGTGELFF. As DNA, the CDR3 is TGTGCCAGCAGTCGGCAGGGGGGTGGCACCGGGGAGCTGTTTTTT.

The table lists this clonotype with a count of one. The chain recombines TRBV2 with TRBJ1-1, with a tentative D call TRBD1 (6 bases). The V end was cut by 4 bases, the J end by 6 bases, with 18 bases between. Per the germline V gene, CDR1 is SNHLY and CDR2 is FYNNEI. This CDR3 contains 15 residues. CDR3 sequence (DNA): TGTGCCAGCAGTGGAGCAGGGGCACTTAACTCTGAAGCTTTCTTT. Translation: CASSGAGALNSEAFF.

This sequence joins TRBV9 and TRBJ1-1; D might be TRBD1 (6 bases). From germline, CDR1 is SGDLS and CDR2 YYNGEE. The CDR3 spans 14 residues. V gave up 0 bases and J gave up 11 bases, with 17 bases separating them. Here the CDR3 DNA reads TGTGCCAGCAGCGTAGGCCCGGGGGCATCCCCGGCTTTCTTT. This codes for CASSVGPGASPAFF.

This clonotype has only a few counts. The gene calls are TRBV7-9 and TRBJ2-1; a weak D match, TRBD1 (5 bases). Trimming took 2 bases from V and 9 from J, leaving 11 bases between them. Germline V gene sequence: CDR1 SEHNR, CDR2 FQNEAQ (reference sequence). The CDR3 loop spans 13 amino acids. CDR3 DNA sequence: TGTGCCAGCAGCTTACCCGACAGCCCTGAGCAGTTCTTC. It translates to CASSLPDSPEQFF.

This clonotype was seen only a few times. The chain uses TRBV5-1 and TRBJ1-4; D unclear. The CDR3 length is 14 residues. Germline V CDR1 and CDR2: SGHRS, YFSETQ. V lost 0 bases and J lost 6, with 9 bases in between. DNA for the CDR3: TGCGCCAGCAGCTTGGGGGAGGCGGATGAAAAACTGTTTTTT. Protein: CASSLGEADEKLFF.

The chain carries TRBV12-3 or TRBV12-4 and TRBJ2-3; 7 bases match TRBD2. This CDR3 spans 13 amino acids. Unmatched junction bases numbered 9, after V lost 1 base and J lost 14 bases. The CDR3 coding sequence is TGTGCCAGCAGTTTAGGAGCGGGGTCCGAACGGTATTTT. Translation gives CASSLGAGSERYF.

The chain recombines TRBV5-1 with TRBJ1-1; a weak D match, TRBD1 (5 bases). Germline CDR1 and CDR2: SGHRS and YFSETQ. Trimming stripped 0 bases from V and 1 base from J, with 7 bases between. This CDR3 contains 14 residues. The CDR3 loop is CASSLEQGNTEAFF. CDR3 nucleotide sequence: TGCGCCAGCAGCTTGGAGCAGGGGAACACTGAAGCTTTCTTT.

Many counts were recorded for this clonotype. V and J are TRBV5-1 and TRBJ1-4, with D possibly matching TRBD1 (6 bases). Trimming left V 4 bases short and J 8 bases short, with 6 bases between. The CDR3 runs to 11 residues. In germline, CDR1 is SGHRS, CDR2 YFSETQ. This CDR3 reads CASSDREKLFF. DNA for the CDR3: TGCGCCAGCAGCGACAGGGAAAAACTGTTTTTT.